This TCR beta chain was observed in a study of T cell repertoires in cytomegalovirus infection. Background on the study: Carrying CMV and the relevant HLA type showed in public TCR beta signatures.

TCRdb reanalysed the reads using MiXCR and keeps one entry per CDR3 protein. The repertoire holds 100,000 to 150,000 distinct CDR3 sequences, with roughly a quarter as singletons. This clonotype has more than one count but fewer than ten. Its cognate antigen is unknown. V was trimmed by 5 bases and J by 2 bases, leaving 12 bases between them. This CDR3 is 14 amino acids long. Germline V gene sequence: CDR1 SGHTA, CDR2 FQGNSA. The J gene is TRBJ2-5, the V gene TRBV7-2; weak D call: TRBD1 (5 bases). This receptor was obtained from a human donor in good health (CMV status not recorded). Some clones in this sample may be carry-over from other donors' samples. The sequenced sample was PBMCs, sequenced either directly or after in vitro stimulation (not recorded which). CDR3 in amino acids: CASSAWGLQETQYF. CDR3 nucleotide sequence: TGTGCCAGCAGCGCCTGGGGCCTACAAGAGACCCAGTACTTC.